The present T cell receptor (beta chain) was sequenced within a study of blood T cell repertoires in COVID-19. In the study overall: PBMCs, B-cell-depleted T cells, or T cells were the source of the cDNA or gDNA that made up the material.

The CDR3 consists of 15 residues. The germline gives CDR1 SNHLY, CDR2 FYNNEI. J was trimmed by 4 bases and V by 1 base; bases with no gene match: 6. Which cohort a participant joined came from the clinical history participants gave. Cohort 3 recovery required two negative PCRs, clearance, or symptom resolution. In the authors' workflow: Amplification with reference gene primers provided the estimates of nucleated cell counts. Sequencing was performed with immunoSEQ multiplex PCR; in TCRdb, only in-frame clones are kept and a portion is missing. V and J calls and clone size are those listed in that table; D and trimming were worked out from the DNA. The sample lists around 500,000 clones; around 89% were seen once.

Sequencing used PBMCs or T cells enriched from blood (not recorded which). The clonotype comes from a woman aged 40 to 50 who had recovered from COVID-19. This chain uses TRBV2 with TRBJ2-7; 8 bases align to TRBD1. Written as DNA, the CDR3 is TGTGCCAGCAGTGAAGGGGACAGGCAACTATACGAGCAGTACTTC. Its protein is CASSEGDRQLYEQYF.